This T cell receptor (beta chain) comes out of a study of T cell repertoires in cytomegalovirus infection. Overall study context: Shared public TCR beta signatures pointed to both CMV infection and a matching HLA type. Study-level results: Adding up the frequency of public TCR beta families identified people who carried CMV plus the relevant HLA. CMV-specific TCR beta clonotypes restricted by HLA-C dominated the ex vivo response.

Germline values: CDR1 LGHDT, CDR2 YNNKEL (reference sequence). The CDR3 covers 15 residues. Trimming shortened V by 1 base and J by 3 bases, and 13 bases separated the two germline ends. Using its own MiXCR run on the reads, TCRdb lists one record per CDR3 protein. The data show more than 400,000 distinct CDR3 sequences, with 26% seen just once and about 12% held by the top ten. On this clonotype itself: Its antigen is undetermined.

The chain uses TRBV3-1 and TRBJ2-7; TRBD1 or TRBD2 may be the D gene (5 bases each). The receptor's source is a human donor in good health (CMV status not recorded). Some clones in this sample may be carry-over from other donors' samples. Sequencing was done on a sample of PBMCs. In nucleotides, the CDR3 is TGTGCCAGCAGCCAAGCCTCGGGACCCGGCTACGAGCAGTACGTC. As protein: CASSQASGPGYEQYV.